The clone carrying this TCR beta chain was found a few times. What it binds is unknown. This table comes from immunoSEQ multiplex PCR, and its TCRdb copy is limited to in-frame clones, with some not included. Of about 200,000 clones detected, around 72% appear once; the ten largest clones hold around 15%. The sample belongs to a study of cytotoxic CD8 clonotypes in ibrutinib-treated CLL. The CDR3 extends over 11 amino acids. Per germline, CDR1 LNHDA and CDR2 SQIVND (reference sequence). Trimming stripped 3 bases from V and 4 bases from J, with 4 bases between. Whole-study results and caveats: Shared public clonotypes were rare, and on treatment they either got smaller or stayed the same. Before falling back toward baseline at progression, clonality had risen at the time of ibrutinib response.

The receptor was derived from a human donor with chronic lymphocytic leukemia. The source material was PBMCs, sampled after 24 months of ibrutinib treatment. The rearrangement uses TRBV19 and TRBJ2-7, with D unresolved. The CDR3 region is CASSILYEQYF. DNA of the CDR3: TGTGCCAGTAGTATCCTGTACGAGCAGTACTTC. The variable domain in full, with the rest retrieved from reference TRBV19 and TRBJ2-7, is DGGITQSPKYLFRKEGQNVTLSCEQNLNHDAMYWYRQDPGQGLRLIYYSQIVNDFQKGDIAEGYSVSREKKESFPLTVTSAQKNPTAFYLCASSILYEQYFGPGTRLTVT.